This TCR beta chain was recorded in a study of T cell responses to AZD1222 COVID-19 vaccine. Study-level findings and limits: Repertoire samples came only from after the peak T cell response. Compared with day 0, the breadth and depth of the Spike-specific TCR repertoire rose significantly after two doses of AZD1222. Unmutated variant regions are reportedly targeted by nearly half of spike-specific TCRs. Seropositive status at baseline applied to only a handful of AZD1222 recipients.

Sequencing used immunoSEQ multiplex PCR; TCRdb keeps in-frame clones, though not all of them. The data contain 200,000 or so clones, 90% to 95% of them singletons. Trimming took off 4 bases at V and 6 bases at J, with 9 bases between the two ends. Germline-derived CDR1 and CDR2 are MNHEY and SMNVEV (reference sequence). This CDR3 is 12 amino acids long. Note on this clone: Its specificity is not known.

The input for sequencing was peripheral blood, taken 28 days after the second AZD1222 dose. This clonotype was sampled from an adult who received the AZD1222 COVID-19 vaccine. J is TRBJ1-1 and V is TRBV27, with a possible D match to TRBD1 (5 bases). CDR3 DNA sequence: TGTGCCAGCAGTTCCCGGGACTCTGAAGCTTTCTTT. Protein product: CASSSRDSEAFF.